This is a list of T cell receptor beta chains from one sample in a study of blood T cell repertoires in COVID-19. The repertoire was sequenced with immunoSEQ multiplex PCR; TCRdb's copy has only in-frame clones and lacks some. Among around 270,000 clones listed, about 87% were seen once. The sample comprised peripheral blood. The receptors stem from a woman aged 55-70 years with COVID-19, enrolled during active disease. CDR3s include the opening cysteine and the closing phenylalanine or tryptophan. Each record gives: clone size, V gene, D gene, J gene, CDR3 DNA, CDR3 protein. A D gene is named only where the DNA matches it firmly. Expanded clones are given a class, and other clones once, few, many or no size at all.

size: -
V: TRBV7-2
D: -
J: TRBJ1-5
DNA: TGTGCCAGCAGCTTAAGGGGCAACGGACAGCCCCAGCATTTT
CDR3: CASSLRGNGQPQHF

size: -
V: TRBV5-1
D: TRBD2
J: TRBJ2-1
DNA: TGCGCCAGCACCCCGCGTGGGGACCCGGGACTAGCGGGAGTCAGGTCCTACAATGAGCAGTTCTTC
CDR3: CASTPRGDPGLAGVRSYNEQFF

size: once
V: TRBV4-1
D: TRBD2
J: TRBJ2-2
DNA: TGCGCCAGCAGGACGATTGGAGCGGGAGCCACCGGGGAGCTGTTTTTT
CDR3: CASRTIGAGATGELFF

size: -
V: TRBV27
D: TRBD1
J: TRBJ1-5
DNA: TGTGCCAGCAGTTCGGGGACAGGCGATAGCAATCAGCCCCAGCATTTT
CDR3: CASSSGTGDSNQPQHF

size: -
V: TRBV24-1
D: TRBD1
J: TRBJ1-1
DNA: TGTGCCACCAGTGATCGGGGACAGCCGAACACTGAAGCTTTCTTT
CDR3: CATSDRGQPNTEAFF

size: -
V: TRBV6-4
D: -
J: TRBJ2-3
DNA: TGTGCCAGCAGTACCGAAAGGGGAGATACGCAGTATTTT
CDR3: CASSTERGDTQYF

size: -
V: TRBV5-1
D: -
J: TRBJ1-6
DNA: TGCGCCAGCAGCACAGACAGGCCTTATAATTCACCCCTCCACTTT
CDR3: CASSTDRPYNSPLHF

size: -
V: TRBV24-1
D: TRBD1
J: TRBJ2-2
DNA: TGTGCCACCAGCAGGACAGGGGCGGTCGGGGAGCTGTTTTTT
CDR3: CATSRTGAVGELFF

size: -
V: TRBV5-1
D: -
J: TRBJ1-3
DNA: TGCGCCAGCAGCTTGGGTACGAGGGGAAACACCATATATTTT
CDR3: CASSLGTRGNTIYF

size: -
V: TRBV2
D: TRBD1
J: TRBJ1-4
DNA: TGTGCCAGCAGGCCCCGCCAGGGGGTCGGTGGAAAACTGTTTTTT
CDR3: CASRPRQGVGGKLFF

size: -
V: TRBV12-3/TRBV12-4
D: TRBD1
J: TRBJ2-7
DNA: TGTGCCAGCACCACTGGACAGGGCGAGCAGTACTTC
CDR3: CASTTGQGEQYF

size: -
V: TRBV3-1/TRBV3-2
D: TRBD1
J: TRBJ1-1
DNA: TGTGCCAGCAGCCAGGGACAGGGCTTCTTGGCTTTCTTT
CDR3: CASSQGQGFLAFF

size: few
V: TRBV9
D: -
J: TRBJ2-1
DNA: TGTGCCAGCAGCCCACGACTGGATTCCTACAATGAGCAGTTCTTC
CDR3: CASSPRLDSYNEQFF

size: -
V: TRBV5-5
D: TRBD2
J: TRBJ2-7
DNA: TGTGCCAGCAGCCCGGGGACTAGCGGGTTGTACGAGCAGTACTTC
CDR3: CASSPGTSGLYEQYF

size: -
V: TRBV5-1
D: TRBD2
J: TRBJ2-1
DNA: TGCGCCAGCAGCCGGACTAGCGGGAGGTTCCTATACAATGAGCAGTTCTTC
CDR3: CASSRTSGRFLYNEQFF

size: -
V: TRBV28
D: -
J: TRBJ2-5
DNA: TGTGCCAGCAGACTCCGGGACACACAAAGTCTCCAAGAGACCCAGTACTTC
CDR3: CASRLRDTQSLQETQYF

size: -
V: TRBV3-1/TRBV3-2
D: -
J: TRBJ1-3
DNA: TGTGCCAGCAGCCCCCTCTCTGGAAACACCATATATTTT
CDR3: CASSPLSGNTIYF

size: -
V: TRBV10-2
D: TRBD1
J: TRBJ1-6
DNA: TGCGCCACCACAGGGGCAGATTATAATTCACCCCTCCACTTT
CDR3: CATTGADYNSPLHF

size: -
V: TRBV19
D: -
J: TRBJ1-1
DNA: TGTGCCAGTAGGCTCGGTCGGGGGGCTGAAGCTTTCTTT
CDR3: CASRLGRGAEAFF

size: once
V: TRBV6-1
D: TRBD1
J: TRBJ2-1
DNA: TGTGCCAGCAGTGAGACAGGGTCGCGAGGTAATGAGCAGTTCTTC
CDR3: CASSETGSRGNEQFF

size: -
V: TRBV11-2
D: TRBD2
J: TRBJ2-5
DNA: TGTGCCAGCACCTTAGTTAGCGGGAGGTCTTGGGAGACCCAGTACTTC
CDR3: CASTLVSGRSWETQYF

size: -
V: TRBV20-1
D: -
J: TRBJ2-3
DNA: TGCAGTGCTAGTTCTAGAGCGGGCCGCACAGATACGCAGTATTTT
CDR3: CSASSRAGRTDTQYF

size: -
V: TRBV3-1/TRBV3-2
D: TRBD2
J: TRBJ2-1
DNA: TGTGCCAGCGAAAACGCCGGGACTAGCGGGAAGACATACAATGAGCAGTTCTTC
CDR3: CASENAGTSGKTYNEQFF